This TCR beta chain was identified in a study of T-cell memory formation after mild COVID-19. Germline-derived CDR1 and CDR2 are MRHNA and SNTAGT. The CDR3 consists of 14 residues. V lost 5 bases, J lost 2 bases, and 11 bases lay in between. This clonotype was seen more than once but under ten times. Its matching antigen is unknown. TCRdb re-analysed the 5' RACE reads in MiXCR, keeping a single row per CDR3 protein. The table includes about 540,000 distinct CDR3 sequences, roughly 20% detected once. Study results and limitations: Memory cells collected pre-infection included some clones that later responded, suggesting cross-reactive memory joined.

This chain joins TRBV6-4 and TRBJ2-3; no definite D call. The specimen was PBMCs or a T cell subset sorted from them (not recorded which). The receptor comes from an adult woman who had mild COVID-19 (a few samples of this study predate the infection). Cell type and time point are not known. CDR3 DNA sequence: TGTGCCAGCAGTCAGTTGACCCTCACAGATACGCAGTATTTT. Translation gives CASSQLTLTDTQYF.